The sequence of this TCR beta chain was determined in a study of shared clonotypes between healthy human individuals. General study findings and limits: Genetic and exposure-history diversity was limited by the few donors.

Here immunoSEQ multiplex PCR was the method, and the copy in TCRdb shows in-frame clones only, minus some. The table records 2 million to 2.5 million clones, 90% to 97% of them present only once. Details on this clone: Its antigen is currently unknown.

This receptor was identified in a man aged 18 to 30 in good health. Input material: naive CD4+ T cells sorted from blood. Subset meaning: CD45RA+ positively selected.

In nucleotides, the CDR3 is TGTGCCAGCAGCTTAGGCAGCTCCGATGAGCAGTTCTTC. Translated, it gives CASSLGSSDEQFF. The rearrangement links TRBV7-3 to TRBJ2-1; D remains ambiguous. CDR3 length: 13 amino acids. V lost 2 bases to trimming and J lost 8 bases, with 10 bases between them. Looked up from germline, CDR1 is SGHTA and CDR2 is FQGTGA.